The 29 T cell receptor beta chains below were found in one sample sequenced in a study of control samples from healthy donors and cancer patients. This table comes from immunoSEQ multiplex PCR, and its TCRdb copy is limited to in-frame clones, with some not included. The profile shows about 89,000 clones, about 89% of them singletons. The sequencing input was blood. These receptors all stem from a man aged 30 to 45 in good health.

The chain combines TRBV6-5 with TRBJ1-1; possibly TRBD1 for D (5 bases). Germline V gene lookup returns CDR1 MNHEY and CDR2 SVGAGI. This CDR3 region has 14 residues. V lost 4 bases and J lost 6, with 15 bases in between. CDR3 nucleotide sequence: TGTGCCAGCAGTTTACAGGAGGGGAGCGCTGAAGCTTTCTTT. Residues: CASSLQEGSAEAFF.

J is TRBJ2-6 and V is TRBV6-4; the match to TRBD1 covers 8 bases. The CDR3 contains 16 residues. Losses at the gene ends were 2 bases for V and 0 bases for J; bases not matched to a gene: 0. Germline assignment: CDR1 MRHNA and CDR2 SNTAGT. Written as DNA, the CDR3 is TGTGCCAGCAGTGACACAGGGGGCTCTGGGGCCAACGTCCTGACTTTC. Translation: CASSDTGGSGANVLTF.

The CDR3 loop is CASSDRQGPNYGYTF. CDR3 DNA sequence: TGTGCCAGCAGCGACCGACAGGGGCCAAACTATGGCTACACCTTC. The chain carries TRBV13 and TRBJ1-2; 8 bases are a match to TRBD1. V lost 5 bases and J lost 2; bases outside the gene matches: 7. CDR1 is PRHDT and CDR2 is FYEKMQ in the germline V gene (reference sequence). CDR3 length: 15 residues.

The chain has TRBV6-1 and TRBJ1-1; D ambiguous. CDR1 and CDR2 from the germline V gene are MNHNS and SASEGT. V dropped 4 bases and J dropped 2 bases, with 17 bases sitting between them. This CDR3 contains 16 residues. The CDR3 is CASSGWFGRPNTEAFF. The DNA for the CDR3 is TGTGCCAGCAGTGGATGGTTCGGACGGCCTAACACTGAAGCTTTCTTT.

This clone was seen a few times. The V gene is TRBV3-1 (or the pseudogene TRBV3-2), the J gene TRBJ2-5; 8 nucleotides match TRBD2. The CDR3 length is 16 residues. Germline CDR1 reads LGHDT; CDR2 reads YNNKEL (reference sequence). V was pared by 5 bases and J by 1 base, with 9 bases of the junction left unmatched. CDR3 amino acids: CASSEAVAGPQETQYF. As DNA, the CDR3 is TGTGCCAGCAGCGAGGCCGTAGCGGGACCCCAAGAGACCCAGTACTTC.

The chain employs TRBV24-1 and TRBJ2-3; perhaps TRBD2 as D (6 bases). Trimming shortened V by 10 bases and J by 1 base, and 11 bases separated the two germline ends. CDR1 is KGHDR and CDR2 is SFDVKD in the germline V gene. The CDR3 runs 13 residues. The CDR3 DNA sequence: TGTGCCACTGGGTTAGCGGGCACAGATACGCAGTATTTT. Its protein product is CATGLAGTDTQYF.

This chain connects TRBV12-5 to TRBJ2-1; D possibly corresponds to TRBD2 (6 bases). Trimming took 3 bases from V and 9 from J, leaving 18 bases between them. The CDR3 runs 15 residues. The germline V gene encodes CDR1 LGHNT and CDR2 FRNRAP. CDR3: CASGFQGGGIGEQFF. The CDR3 DNA follows: TGTGCTAGTGGTTTTCAGGGCGGAGGGATCGGTGAGCAGTTCTTC.

Only one count was recorded for this clone. This chain connects TRBV6-5 to TRBJ1-4; no definite D call. CDR3 length: 14 amino acids. Germline CDR1 reads MNHEY; CDR2 reads SVGAGI. With 2 bases removed from V and 3 bases from J, the gap between germline ends came to 7 bases. The CDR3 is CASSYDTSNEKLFF. The CDR3 DNA reads TGTGCCAGCAGTTACGACACTTCTAATGAAAAACTGTTTTTT.

This chain links TRBV10-3 with TRBJ2-3, with 8 bases that match TRBD2. In germline, CDR1 is ENHRY, CDR2 SYGVKD. This CDR3 comprises 15 residues. With V trimmed by 6 bases and J by 4 bases, 9 bases remained unmatched. CDR3 bases: TGTGCCATCAGAGCAACGGGGGGGCCGGCAGATACGCAGTATTTT. Translating gives CAIRATGGPADTQYF.

The genes are TRBV28 and TRBJ2-5, with D possibly being TRBD1 (6 bases). V was shortened by 4 bases and J by 1 base, with 10 bases between the two germline ends. The CDR3 totals 14 residues. The germline gives CDR1 MDHEN, CDR2 SYDVKM. The CDR3 bases are TGTGCCAGCAGTTCGTTGGACAGCCAAGAGACCCAGTACTTC. Translating it yields CASSSLDSQETQYF.

The chain couples TRBV5-1 to TRBJ2-1; 7 bases map to TRBD2. The CDR3 has 15 residues. Germline loops: CDR1 SGHRS, CDR2 YFSETQ. Losses at the gene ends were 3 bases for V and 12 bases for J; bases not matched to a gene: 15. The CDR3 DNA reads as TGCGCCAGCAGCTGGGGGGGGTACTCCAATTCGGGGCAGTTCTTC. It translates to CASSWGGYSNSGQFF.

V usage is TRBV19 and J usage is TRBJ1-2, with TRBD1 matching 9 bases. The germline V gene has CDR1 LNHDA and CDR2 SQIVND (reference sequence). There are 15 residues in the CDR3. V lost 3 bases and J lost 5; bases outside the gene matches: 7. The CDR3 is CASSIGTGTSYGYTF. The CDR3 nucleotides read TGTGCCAGTAGTATTGGGACAGGGACCTCTTATGGCTACACCTTC.

This chain connects TRBV7-2 to TRBJ2-6, with D uncertain. Germline assignment: CDR1 SGHTA and CDR2 FQGNSA. Trimming shortened V by 1 base and J by 4 bases, and 5 bases separated the two germline ends. This CDR3 is built from 14 residues. DNA of the CDR3: TGTGCCAGCAGCTTAGTTGAGGGGGCCAACGTCCTGACTTTC. It yields the protein CASSLVEGANVLTF.

This chain links TRBV6-4 with TRBJ1-2, with 8 bases that match TRBD1. CDR3 length: 13 residues. CDR1 is MRHNA and CDR2 is SNTAGT in the germline V gene. The V and J ends lost 5 bases and 10 bases, in that order; junction bases with no gene match: 9. The CDR3 sequence is CASSPDGQGHYTF. In DNA form, the CDR3 reads TGTGCCAGCAGTCCTGACGGACAGGGACACTACACCTTC.

The rearrangement uses TRBV4-1 and TRBJ2-1; possible D gene TRBD2, 6 bases. V lost 1 base to trimming and J lost 5 bases, with 18 bases between them. Germline V CDR1 and CDR2: MGHRA, YSYEKL. The CDR3 loop spans 17 amino acids. The CDR3 region is CASSQVSSGEAHNEQFF. The CDR3 DNA reads TGCGCCAGCAGCCAAGTATCGTCGGGGGAGGCGCACAATGAGCAGTTCTTC.

A few counts support this clone. This rearrangement joins TRBV7-2 to TRBJ2-7; 7 bases map to TRBD2. The CDR3 length is 16 residues. CDR1 is SGHTA, CDR2 FQGNSA, per germline. The J segment lost 4 bases and the V segment lost 6 bases, leaving 15 bases of the junction unmatched. The CDR3, as DNA: TGTGCCAGCAGAATAAAAAGTGGGGAGGGGCGATACGAGCAGTACTTC. Residues: CASRIKSGEGRYEQYF.

This clone was seen a single time. The chain uses TRBV30 and TRBJ2-3, with D uncertain. The CDR3 contains 13 residues. Between the trimmed V and J ends, which lost 0 bases and 3 bases, there was a span of 7 bases. The germline gives CDR1 GTSNPN, CDR2 SVGIG (reference sequence). CDR3 in amino acids: CAWSVLGTDTQYF. Here the CDR3 DNA reads TGTGCCTGGAGTGTTCTGGGTACAGATACGCAGTATTTT.

This chain connects TRBV5-4 to TRBJ2-5, with TRBD2 as a possible D gene (6 bases). The germline CDR1 and CDR2 sequences are SGHNT and YYREEE (reference sequence). This CDR3 contains 13 residues. V lost 3 bases and J lost 5, with 11 bases in between. This chain's CDR3 is CASSSGVFETQYF. The CDR3, as DNA: TGTGCCAGCAGCTCGGGGGTCTTTGAGACCCAGTACTTC.

V usage is TRBV10-3 and J usage is TRBJ1-1; no clear D. Germline CDR1 and CDR2: ENHRY and SYGVKD. The ends were cut back, 0 bases at V and 6 bases at J, with 17 bases in the middle. The CDR3 extends over 16 amino acids. The CDR3 protein is CAISESTRAPGAEAFF. Here the CDR3 DNA reads TGTGCCATCAGTGAGTCGACTCGAGCTCCCGGCGCTGAAGCTTTCTTT.

In its sample, this clone was seen a few times. This chain connects TRBV7-2 to TRBJ2-3; possible D gene TRBD1, 5 bases. The V gene lost 5 bases and the J gene lost 0 bases, with 12 bases spanning the gap. Germline CDR1 SGHTA, CDR2 FQGNSA. This CDR3 has 15 residues. The CDR3 DNA is TGTGCCAGCAGCCCAGGGCTGCTAAGCACAGATACGCAGTATTTT. Amino acids: CASSPGLLSTDTQYF. Complete variable domain (other parts from reference TRBV7-2 and TRBJ2-3): GAGVSQSPSNKVTEKGKDVELRCDPISGHTALYWYRQSLGQGLEFLIYFQGNSAPDKSGLPSDRFSAERTGGSVSTLTIQRTQQEDSAVYLCASSPGLLSTDTQYFGPGTRLTVL.

This chain joins TRBV21-1 and TRBJ2-5; TRBD1, the D gene given by the table, was not confirmed from the DNA. TRBV21-1 constitutes a pseudogene. This CDR3 has 12 amino acids. The CDR3 bases are TGTGCCAGGTTCAGGGTGCGCTTTGTCCAGTACTTC. Residues: CARFRVRFVQYF.

This chain uses TRBV23-1 with TRBJ2-7; the D gene is possibly TRBD1 (6 bases). TRBV23-1 is assigned to the ORF class and has an uncertain function. The CDR3 is made up of 15 amino acids. The germline V and J ends were trimmed by 3 bases and 2 bases, with 14 bases remaining between them. The CDR3 nucleotides are TGCGCCAGCAGTCAGAAATCGGACAGAGCCTACGAGCAGTACGTC. Translated, it gives CASSQKSDRAYEQYV.

This clone is medium-sized in the sample. This chain joins TRBV27 and TRBJ1-6; 7 bases are a match to TRBD1. The J segment lost 9 bases and the V segment lost 3 bases, leaving 11 bases of the junction unmatched. The CDR3 totals 16 residues. CDR1 is MNHEY, CDR2 SMNVEV, per germline (reference sequence). CDR3 DNA: TGTGCCAGCAGTTTTAAAGCAGGAGGGGGCGGTTCACCCCTCCACTTT. Protein product: CASSFKAGGGGSPLHF.

The rearrangement uses TRBV24-1 and TRBJ2-3; the match to TRBD2 covers 13 bases. The CDR3 loop spans 17 amino acids. J gave up 5 bases and V 2 bases, and 6 bases lay outside the gene matches. Germline CDR1 is KGHDR and CDR2 is SFDVKD. In DNA, the CDR3 is TGTGCCACCAGTGATTCTCGGACTAGCGGGGGCAAAGATACGCAGTATTTT. It translates to CATSDSRTSGGKDTQYF.

The rearrangement uses TRBV9 and TRBJ1-3; D remains ambiguous. Germline CDR1 and CDR2: SGDLS and YYNGEE. The CDR3 spans 14 residues. Trimming removed 0 bases at V and 4 bases at J, with 8 bases between. The CDR3, as DNA: TGTGCCAGCAGCGTAGTTGAGTTCGGAAACACCATATATTTT. As protein: CASSVVEFGNTIYF.

The chain combines TRBV25-1 with TRBJ1-4; no clear D. CDR1 MGHDK and CDR2 SYGVNS come from the germline V gene. This CDR3 has 15 amino acids. V lost 3 bases and J lost 2, with 10 bases in between. CDR3 nucleotides: TGTGCCAGCAGTGACCCCTCCGGGACTAATGAAAAACTGTTTTTT. Translation: CASSDPSGTNEKLFF. The full variable domain, in which reference TRBV25-1 and TRBJ1-4 provide the parts outside the CDR3, is EADIYQTPRYLVIGTGKKITLECSQTMGHDKMYWYQQDPGMELHLIHYSYGVNSTEKGDLSSESTVSRIRTEHFPLTLESARPSHTSQYLCASSDPSGTNEKLFFGSGTQLSVL.

The chain carries TRBV24-1 and TRBJ2-2; TRBD1 matches at 8 bases. J was trimmed by 5 bases and V by 5 bases; bases with no gene match: 6. Germline assignment: CDR1 KGHDR and CDR2 SFDVKD. The CDR3 contains 15 residues. The chain's CDR3 is CATSGQGRGTGELFF. DNA for the CDR3: TGTGCCACCAGTGGACAGGGGCGTGGAACCGGGGAGCTGTTTTTT.

The V and J genes are TRBV5-1 and TRBJ1-1; TRBD1 might be the D (5 bases). This CDR3 is 13 amino acids long. Germline lookup yields CDR1 SGHRS and CDR2 YFSETQ. V lost 4 bases to trimming and J lost 6 bases, with 13 bases between them. The CDR3 loop is CASSLGVGAEAFF. In DNA, the CDR3 is TGCGCCAGCAGCCTGGGGGTGGGGGCTGAAGCTTTCTTT.

In DNA, the CDR3 is TGTGCCAGCGCTAAAAAGGATTCAGAGACCCAGTACTTC. Translated, it gives CASAKKDSETQYF. The V and J genes are TRBV6-6 and TRBJ2-5; D gene uncertain. Germline CDR1 and CDR2: MNHNY and SVGAGI (reference sequence). The V gene lost 8 bases and the J gene lost 4 bases, with 14 bases spanning the gap. CDR3 length: 13 amino acids.